The 12 T cell receptor beta chains below come from one sample, sequenced in a study of T cell repertoires in cytomegalovirus infection. In TCRdb, the reads were re-called with MiXCR into one record per CDR3 protein. The repertoire holds about 83,000 distinct CDR3 sequences, with around half as singletons. No antigen has been assigned to these receptors. Specimen: CD8+ T cells from cultured PBMCs, collected from culture after CMV antigen stimulation. The source of these receptors is a human donor in good health (CMV status not recorded). Some clones in this sample may be carry-over from other donors' samples.

The table lists this clonotype with a few counts. Its ends do not fully match the called genes, so a read error is possible. The rearrangement links TRBV28 to TRBJ2-3; 11 bases match TRBD2. Germline V CDR1 and CDR2: MDHEN, SYDVKM. This CDR3 contains 17 residues. The CDR3 DNA sequence: TGTGCCAGCAGTGCCCTGCTAGCGGGGGGACTCACAAATACGCAGTATTTT. Translating gives CASSALLAGGLTNTQYF.

In this sample, this clonotype turned up once. This could be a read error, since a much larger clone is one nucleotide away. This chain links TRBV6-1 with TRBJ2-5; D may be TRBD1 or TRBD2 (5 bases each). The CDR3 sequence is 15 residues long. Germline assignment: CDR1 MNHNS and CDR2 SASEGT. The CDR3 DNA is TGTGCCATCAGTGAGGGCCCCCAGGGCCCGGAGACCCAGTACTTC. Protein sequence: CAISEGPQGPETQYF.

This chain connects TRBV12-3 or TRBV12-4 to TRBJ1-5; no reliable D call. V dropped 5 bases and J dropped 10 bases, with 15 bases sitting between them. This CDR3 has 13 residues. The CDR3: CASSKMAREPQHF. The CDR3 DNA reads TGTGCCAGCAGTAAAATGGCGAGGGAACCCCAGCATTTT.

The chain couples TRBV3-1 to TRBJ2-1; TRBD2 matches at 9 bases. Germline values: CDR1 LGHDT, CDR2 YNNKEL (reference sequence). CDR3 length: 15 residues. The V and J ends lost 4 bases and 5 bases, in that order; junction bases with no gene match: 6. Here the CDR3 DNA reads TGTGCCAGCAGCCGGTGGCGGGGGGGCCACAATGAGCAGTTCTTC. It yields the protein CASSRWRGGHNEQFF.

The rearrangement joins TRBV19 to TRBJ1-5, with D hard to call. Germline lookup yields CDR1 LNHDA and CDR2 SQIVND (reference sequence). Trimming removed 7 bases from V and 0 bases from J, with 13 bases in between. This CDR3 has 15 residues. CDR3 in amino acids: CASKEGPGSNQPQHF. The CDR3 DNA follows: TGTGCCAGTAAAGAGGGCCCGGGTAGCAATCAGCCCCAGCATTTT. Variable domain in full (rest from reference TRBV19 and TRBJ1-5): DGGITQSPKYLFRKEGQNVTLSCEQNLNHDAMYWYRQDPGQGLRLIYYSQIVNDFQKGDIAEGYSVSREKKESFPLTVTSAQKNPTAFYLCASKEGPGSNQPQHFGDGTRLSIL.

The CDR3 protein is CASSPPRGPLSSYEQYF. The CDR3 nucleotides are TGTGCCAGCAGTCCCCCCCGGGGGCCTCTAAGCTCCTACGAGCAGTACTTC. This chain uses TRBV12-3 or TRBV12-4 with TRBJ2-7; TRBD1 or TRBD2 may be the D gene (6 bases each). This CDR3 comprises 17 residues. V lost 5 bases and J lost 0, with 20 bases in between.

J is TRBJ2-5 and V is TRBV27; TRBD1 is a possible D gene (5 bases). Germline-derived CDR1 and CDR2 are MNHEY and SMNVEV (reference sequence). The V and J ends lost 3 bases and 3 bases respectively, with 8 bases between them. This CDR3 is 13 amino acids long. CDR3 region: CASSFGAKETQYF. In nucleotides, the CDR3 is TGTGCCAGCAGTTTTGGGGCGAAAGAGACCCAGTACTTC.

As DNA, the CDR3 is TGTGCTAGTGGTTTGGTACTCCCGGGACCCATAGCCACAAGTGGAAACACCATATATTTT. It specifies CASGLVLPGPIATSGNTIYF. The chain recombines TRBV12-5 with TRBJ1-3; maybe TRBD1 (5 bases). Trimming cost V 0 bases and J 3 bases, with 24 bases left between them. Looked up from germline, CDR1 is LGHNT and CDR2 is FRNRAP. The CDR3 runs to 20 residues.

The V call is TRBV10-2, the J call TRBJ1-1; 9 nucleotides line up with TRBD1. This CDR3 has 16 amino acids. V was clipped by 5 bases and J by 3 bases; unmatched bases: 10. Germline values: CDR1 WSHSY, CDR2 SAAADI. The CDR3 spells CASSLDRGLKDTEAFF. CDR3 coding DNA: TGCGCCAGCAGTTTGGACAGGGGCTTAAAGGACACTGAAGCTTTCTTT.

The chain is built from TRBV5-1 and TRBJ2-1; D gene uncertain. Germline CDR1 SGHRS, CDR2 YFSETQ. The CDR3 length is 14 residues. Trimming left V 4 bases short and J 3 bases short, with 11 bases between. CDR3 sequence reads: CASSPVENYNEQFF. The CDR3 nucleotides read TGCGCCAGCAGCCCCGTAGAGAACTACAATGAGCAGTTCTTC.

The genes are TRBV5-6 and TRBJ2-7; TRBD1 matches at 8 bases. Germline CDR1 reads SGHDT; CDR2 reads YYEEEE. With 1 base clipped from V and 1 base from J, the junction kept 13 bases outside the gene matches. The CDR3 extends over 18 amino acids. The CDR3 coding sequence is TGTGCCAGCAGCTTGTCGGACAGGGTAGGGTCGATGTCCTACGAGCAGTACTTC. It codes for CASSLSDRVGSMSYEQYF.

This clonotype was recorded once. This chain connects TRBV7-9 to TRBJ2-1; no clear D. CDR3 length equals 15 residues. Trimming took off 1 base at V and 7 bases at J, with 14 bases between the two ends. Germline assignment: CDR1 SEHNR and CDR2 FQNEAQ (reference sequence). Here the CDR3 reads CASSLGAGQVNEQFF. CDR3 DNA sequence: TGTGCCAGCAGCTTAGGCGCTGGGCAGGTAAATGAGCAGTTCTTC.